This T cell receptor beta chain was captured in a study of spatial heterogeneity in lung cancer. In the study overall: The authors sequenced available follow-up PBMC samples, taken a median of approximately two years after resection. The library had UMIs, and each TCR and UMI pair averaged more than ten raw reads.

From germline, CDR1 is LNHNV and CDR2 YYDKDF (reference sequence). The CDR3 length is 13 residues. Trimming cost V 0 bases and J 3 bases, with 6 bases left between them. Time point specified: blood at routine non-recurrence follow-up after resection. Whole RNA obtained from tumor, nontumor lung or frozen PBMC underwent sequencing without sorting. A unique molecular identifier was attached to every TCR cDNA molecule. TCRdb itself ran the 5' RACE reads through MiXCR, one entry per CDR3 protein. Of some 120,000 distinct CDR3 sequences listed, over 9% are singletons. Points from the study as a whole: Relative to follow-up, resection was when ubiquitous expanded tumor TCRs appeared more in blood.

Points on this clonotype: The target antigen is unknown.

The sequencing here drew on PBMCs, taken at follow-up. The source of this sequence is a male donor with early-stage non-small cell lung cancer. V is TRBV15 and J is TRBJ2-7; D ambiguous. The CDR3 region is CATSRDRNYEQYF. The CDR3 DNA is TGTGCCACCAGCAGAGATCGGAACTACGAGCAGTACTTC.